Below are 7 T cell receptor beta chains sequenced from a single sample in a study of cytomegalovirus exposure and HLA in healthy donors. 60 Vbeta and 13 Jbeta primers were used in PCR. Here immunoSEQ multiplex PCR was the method, and the copy in TCRdb shows in-frame clones only, minus some. Its table records some 110,000 clones. The specimen sequenced was PBMCs. The receptors stem from a man aged 30-40 years in good health and CMV-seronegative.

This rearrangement joins TRBV4-2 to TRBJ1-1, with 8 bases matching TRBD1. In germline, CDR1 is LGHNA, CDR2 YNFKEQ. This CDR3 spans 16 amino acids. V was clipped by 5 bases and J by 1 base; unmatched bases: 9. CDR3: CASSTTGGVSNTEAFF. CDR3 nucleotide sequence: TGTGCCAGCAGCACAACAGGGGGTGTATCGAACACTGAAGCTTTCTTT.

The chain uses TRBV20-1 and TRBJ1-1; D gene unclear. The CDR3 spans 11 residues. V was pared by 6 bases and J by 3 bases, with 8 bases between. Per the germline V gene, CDR1 is DFQATT and CDR2 is SNEGSKA (reference sequence). The DNA of the CDR3 is TGCAGTGCCGGGAGGGACACTGAAGCTTTCTTT. This gives the protein CSAGRDTEAFF.

V is TRBV27 and J is TRBJ2-3; 9 bases are shared with TRBD2. This CDR3 spans 16 amino acids. V was pared by 4 bases and J by 3 bases, with 8 bases of the junction left unmatched. CDR1 is MNHEY, CDR2 SMNVEV, per germline (reference sequence). The CDR3 region is CASSSSRLAATDTQYF. The CDR3 DNA follows: TGTGCCAGCAGTTCCTCCCGACTAGCGGCTACAGATACGCAGTATTTT.

To note about this clone: At one boundary the junction diverges from the germline segment, which might be a read error. The chain recombines TRBV7-2 with TRBJ1-4; D uncertain. CDR1 and CDR2 from the germline V gene are SGHTA and FQGNSA. The CDR3 has 13 amino acids. CDR3 sequence (DNA): TGTGCCAGCAGATTAGCCGGGGTTGAAAAACTGTTTTTT. This encodes CASRLAGVEKLFF.

The chain carries TRBV29-1 and TRBJ1-1; 7 bases map to TRBD1. V was clipped by 8 bases and J by 7 bases; unmatched bases: 4. CDR3 length: 10 residues. Germline V lookup: CDR1 SQVTM, CDR2 ANQGSEA. The CDR3 nucleotides are TGCAGCTCCGGACAGGATGAAGCTTTCTTT. The encoded protein is CSSGQDEAFF.

The genes are TRBV15 and TRBJ2-7, with D unclear. Trimming took off 9 bases at V and 0 bases at J, with 12 bases between the two ends. CDR1 and CDR2 (germline): LNHNV, YYDKDF (reference sequence). The CDR3 contains 13 residues. The CDR3 sequence is CATGFPRSYEQYF. CDR3 in DNA: TGTGCCACGGGCTTCCCTCGCTCCTACGAGCAGTACTTC.

The V call is TRBV18, the J call TRBJ1-1; D might be TRBD1 (5 bases). Trimming pared 6 bases from V and 4 bases from J, leaving 12 bases between. CDR3 length equals 13 residues. CDR1 and CDR2 (germline): KGHSH, LQKENI. The CDR3, as DNA: TGTGCCAGCTCCCCCGGGGGTAGCACTGAAGCTTTCTTT. Protein: CASSPGGSTEAFF.